Below are 8 T cell receptor beta chains sequenced from a single sample in a study of blood T cells in healthy people across ages. With a J-beta primer mix and a sample-barcoded 5' primer, a second PCR ran about 6 to 11 cycles. TCRdb fed the 5' RACE reads into MiXCR, producing one record per CDR3 protein. Of 500,000 to 550,000 distinct CDR3 sequences in the sample, 20% to 30% were seen once. A further study also used this sample, focusing on T cells of mothers and their children.

The source material was blood. The receptors shown here come from a boy under 18 in good health.

The chain links TRBV2 to TRBJ2-7; 8 positions match TRBD1. After removal of 11 bases from V and 2 bases from J, the junction contained 11 bases not matched to a gene. There are 14 residues in the CDR3. CDR1 and CDR2 from the germline V gene are SNHLY and FYNNEI. CDR3 DNA sequence: TGTGCCCGAATGGGGGACAGGTACCCCTACGAGCAGTACTTC. The encoded protein is CARMGDRYPYEQYF.

This clonotype has more than one count but fewer than ten. J is TRBJ2-5 and V is TRBV20-1; D is ambiguous. The J call may be incorrect, as the DNA end agrees better with TRBJ2-7. Germline V lookup: CDR1 DFQATT, CDR2 SNEGSKA (reference sequence). The CDR3 sequence is 10 residues long. CDR3: CSALSYEQYF. CDR3 bases: TGCAGTGCGCTCTCCTACGAGCAGTACTTC.

This clonotype was seen ten or more times. The V gene is TRBV4-3, the J gene TRBJ1-6, with TRBD1 matching over 9 bases. Trimming at V came to 1 base and at J to 9 bases, leaving 10 bases not matched to a gene. Germline CDR1 is LGHNA and CDR2 is YSLEER. CDR3 size: 17 residues. In DNA, the CDR3 is TGCGCCAGCAGCCAAGCCCTGGGACAGGGAATCCCTTCACCCCTCCACTTT. This translates into CASSQALGQGIPSPLHF.

The V gene is TRBV20-1, the J gene TRBJ1-4, with D unclear. Germline loops: CDR1 DFQATT, CDR2 SNEGSKA (reference sequence). Between the trimmed V and J ends, which lost 3 bases and 3 bases, there was a span of 11 bases. The CDR3 runs to 14 residues. CDR3 DNA: TGCAGTGCTAGTCGTTTGATAGCTAATGAAAAACTGTTTTTT. It translates to CSASRLIANEKLFF.

J is TRBJ2-5 and V is TRBV7-2; D not resolved. The CDR3 runs 16 residues. The V and J ends lost 5 bases and 2 bases respectively, with 18 bases between them. Germline V gene sequence: CDR1 SGHTA, CDR2 FQGNSA. CDR3: CASSPEAVQRQETQYF. CDR3 coding DNA: TGTGCCAGCAGCCCAGAGGCGGTCCAGCGACAAGAGACCCAGTACTTC.

This clonotype turned up a few times. The genes are TRBV3-1 and TRBJ1-1; D remains unclear. Deletions cut 1 base from V and 2 bases from J, with 8 bases between. Germline lookup yields CDR1 LGHDT and CDR2 YNNKEL (reference sequence). The CDR3 runs to 14 residues. Here the CDR3 reads CASSQVLGNTEAFF. The CDR3 bases are TGTGCCAGCAGCCAAGTTCTGGGCAACACTGAAGCTTTCTTT.

CDR3 nucleotides: TGTGCCAGCAGCCCGGGGTACGGGGAGTCTGGCTACACCTTC. Its translation is CASSPGYGESGYTF. The chain recombines TRBV5-5 with TRBJ1-2; D is uncertain. Per the germline V gene, CDR1 is SGHKS and CDR2 is YYEKEE (reference sequence). CDR3 length equals 14 residues. V shed 4 bases and J shed 7 bases, with 17 bases lying between them.

This clonotype was counted a few times. CDR3 nucleotides: TGTGCTGCTCTGGGGGACAGGGGGCTAAACTATGGCTACACCTTC. This sequence encodes CAALGDRGLNYGYTF. The chain recombines TRBV3-1 with TRBJ1-2, with 12 nucleotides matching TRBD1. The V gene's germline CDR1 is LGHDT and CDR2 YNNKEL (reference sequence). CDR3 length: 15 residues. Based on the CDR3 plus reference TRBV3-1 and TRBJ1-2, the full variable domain is DTAVSQTPKYLVTQMGNDKSIKCEQNLGHDTMYWYKQDSKKFLKIMFSYNNKELIINETVPNRFSPKSPDKAHLNLHINSLELGDSAVYFCAALGDRGLNYGYTFGSGTRLTVV.